The clone carrying this T cell receptor beta chain was detected once. The CDR3 spans 15 residues. Germline V gene data show CDR1 as SNHLY and CDR2 as FYNNEI. V lost 2 bases, J lost 0 bases, and 3 bases stayed unmatched. The PCR employed 60 Vbeta primers together with 13 Jbeta primers. TCRdb's table, derived via immunoSEQ multiplex PCR, lists solely in-frame clones and lacks some. There are 100,000 to 150,000 clones in the sample; around 70% occur only once, and approximately 2.1% lies in the top ten. The entry originates in a study of cytomegalovirus exposure and HLA in healthy donors. The wider study: There were about 85 million unique TCRs (from HLA-typed donors) in an early data release.

The sample comprised PBMCs. The chain employs TRBV2 and TRBJ1-1, with 7 bases identical to TRBD1. This sequence was found in a woman aged 40 to 55 in good health and CMV-seropositive. CDR3 protein: CASSENRGLNTEAFF. In DNA, the CDR3 is TGTGCCAGCAGTGAAAACAGGGGCCTGAACACTGAAGCTTTCTTT.